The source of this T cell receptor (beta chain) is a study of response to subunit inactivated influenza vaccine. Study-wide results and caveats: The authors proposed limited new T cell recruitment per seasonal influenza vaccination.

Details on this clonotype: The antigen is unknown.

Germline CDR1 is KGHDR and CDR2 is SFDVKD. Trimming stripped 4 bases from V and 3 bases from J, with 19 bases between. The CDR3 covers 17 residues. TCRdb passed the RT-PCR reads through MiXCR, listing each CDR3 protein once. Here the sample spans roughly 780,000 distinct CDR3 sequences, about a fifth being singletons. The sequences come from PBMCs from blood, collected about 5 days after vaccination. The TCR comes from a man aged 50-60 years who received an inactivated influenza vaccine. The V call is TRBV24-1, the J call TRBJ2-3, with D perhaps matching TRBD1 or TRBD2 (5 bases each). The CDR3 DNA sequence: TGTGCCACCAGTGACCCTGACACCCGGGACGTTACAGATACGCAGTATTTT. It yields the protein CATSDPDTRDVTDTQYF.